Each of the 32 T cell receptor beta chains below was sequenced from the same sample in a study of T cells after yellow fever vaccination (dated by TCRdb to between 2018 and 2021). Library preparation employed 5' RACE. The sample was run on an Illumina HiSeq 2500. Using fastp at Q25 and MiXCR, TCRdb reprocessed the public reads and kept productive beta chains. Every entry covers one CDR3 protein and lists the most common genes and DNA from its rows. A total of 450,000 to 550,000 distinct CDR3 sequences appear in this sample, 20% to 25% of them only once. The ten largest account for about 17% of the sample. The label giving this sample's treatment or condition can be read as: live attenuated yellow fever vaccine strain. This material consisted of PBMCs, taken around 3 weeks after the first yellow fever vaccination. Source of these receptors: a man between 18 and 35 years old who received the YFV17D yellow fever vaccine.

V gene TRBV5-1 combines with J gene TRBJ2-3; 8 bases are shared with TRBD2. The ends lost 5 bases at V and 0 bases at J; junction bases unmatched: 11. Germline V CDR1 and CDR2: SGHRS, YFSETQ. The CDR3 has 17 residues. The CDR3 region is CASRGAPTSASTDTQYF. The CDR3 region has the DNA TGCGCCAGCAGGGGGGCCCCGACTAGCGCTAGCACAGATACGCAGTATTTT.

This clonotype has only a few counts. The genes are TRBV6-5 and TRBJ1-5; D gene uncertain. The CDR3 runs 17 residues. The V end lost 0 bases, the J end lost 2 bases, and 14 bases lay between the germline ends. The germline CDR1 and CDR2 sequences are MNHEY and SVGAGI. The CDR3 reads CASSYSSGEGRNQPQHF. CDR3 nucleotide sequence: TGTGCCAGCAGTTACTCTAGCGGGGAAGGCCGCAATCAGCCCCAGCATTTT.

This clonotype was picked up a small number of times. V gene TRBV29-1 combines with J gene TRBJ2-7, with 7 bases that match TRBD2. The CDR3 runs to 13 residues. The V gene's germline CDR1 is SQVTM and CDR2 ANQGSEA. With 1 base clipped from V and 5 bases from J, the junction kept 5 bases outside the gene matches. The CDR3 nucleotides read TGCAGCGTTGAAGGGGGGGGGTTCCACGAGCAGTACTTC. This sequence encodes CSVEGGGFHEQYF.

This clonotype was counted between two and nine times. This sequence joins TRBV10-2 and TRBJ2-3; 12 nucleotides line up with TRBD2. Germline V lookup: CDR1 WSHSY, CDR2 SAAADI. J lost 5 bases, V lost 5 bases, and 5 bases had no gene match. The CDR3 loop spans 15 amino acids. The CDR3 loop is CASSQGLAGLDTQYF. DNA for the CDR3: TGCGCCAGCAGTCAAGGACTAGCGGGGTTAGATACGCAGTATTTT.

This clonotype has only a few counts. This chain links TRBV29-1 with TRBJ2-3; D perhaps matches TRBD1 (6 bases). The germline V gene encodes CDR1 SQVTM and CDR2 ANQGSEA. Trimming cost V 4 bases and J 2 bases, with 16 bases left between them. The CDR3 consists of 15 residues. The CDR3 DNA is TGCAGCGTTGCCCTGACAGGCTCCTACACAGATACGCAGTATTTT. Protein: CSVALTGSYTDTQYF.

The chain combines TRBV12-3 or TRBV12-4 with TRBJ2-5; 8 positions match TRBD1. CDR3 length: 14 residues. Trimming removed 4 bases from V and 5 bases from J; junction bases left unmatched: 6. The CDR3 loop is CASSSRTGTETQYF. CDR3 nucleotides: TGTGCCAGCAGTTCCCGGACAGGGACCGAGACCCAGTACTTC.

This clonotype was observed a handful of times. The J gene is TRBJ2-5, the V gene TRBV19, with D perhaps matching TRBD2 (5 bases). The CDR3 has 15 amino acids. Trimming removed 6 bases from V and 5 bases from J, with 19 bases in between. Germline loops: CDR1 LNHDA, CDR2 SQIVND (reference sequence). The CDR3 region has the DNA TGTGCCAGTAGCCGACTTCCCGGAGGTTGGGAGACCCAGTACTTC. Translating it yields CASSRLPGGWETQYF. The full variable domain, completed using reference TRBV19 and TRBJ2-5, is DGGITQSPKYLFRKEGQNVTLSCEQNLNHDAMYWYRQDPGQGLRLIYYSQIVNDFQKGDIAEGYSVSREKKESFPLTVTSAQKNPTAFYLCASSRLPGGWETQYFGPGTRLLVL.

This clonotype was observed a handful of times. The chain has TRBV10-3 and TRBJ2-3; 10 bases map to TRBD2. This CDR3 is 16 amino acids long. Germline loops: CDR1 ENHRY, CDR2 SYGVKD. V lost 10 bases and J lost 4; bases outside the gene matches: 14. The CDR3 is CATSRPAGGPADTQYF. For the CDR3, the DNA is TGTGCCACCAGCCGCCCAGCGGGGGGGCCGGCAGATACGCAGTATTTT.

The rearrangement links TRBV5-4 to TRBJ1-2, with 9 nucleotides matching TRBD1. V lost 4 bases, J lost 13 bases, and 8 bases stayed unmatched. The CDR3 has 12 residues. Per germline, CDR1 SGHNT and CDR2 YYREEE (reference sequence). The CDR3 DNA reads TGTGCCAGCAGCGGAGCGGGACAGGGAGTCACCTTC. It encodes CASSGAGQGVTF.

The chain carries TRBV7-2 and TRBJ1-4; a possible D gene is TRBD1 (6 bases). V dropped 3 bases and J dropped 3 bases, with 8 bases sitting between them. CDR1 is SGHTA and CDR2 is FQGNSA in the germline V gene. The CDR3 has 14 amino acids. CDR3 loop: CASSFGQSNEKLFF. DNA of the CDR3: TGTGCCAGCAGCTTCGGACAGTCTAATGAAAAACTGTTTTTT.

The chain is built from TRBV7-9 and TRBJ1-6, with D unresolved. The CDR3 is 13 residues long. V was pared by 5 bases and J by 10 bases, with 12 bases between. Germline-derived CDR1 and CDR2 are SEHNR and FQNEAQ (reference sequence). The CDR3 nucleotides read TGTGCCAGCAGCGAAGGGTGGAGGTCACCCCTCCACTTT. Its protein product is CASSEGWRSPLHF.

This clonotype showed up just a few times. The chain has TRBV24-1 and TRBJ2-1; no clear D. The CDR3 contains 16 residues. V lost 4 bases and J 7 bases, leaving 19 bases between the germline ends. Germline loops: CDR1 KGHDR, CDR2 SFDVKD. This CDR3 reads CATSESRMVGKNEQFF. In nucleotides, the CDR3 is TGTGCCACCAGTGAGTCCAGGATGGTGGGGAAAAATGAGCAGTTCTTC.

This clonotype was detected only a few times. The CDR3 protein is CASSFRFRRGPYEQYF. CDR3 DNA sequence: TGTGCCAGCAGTTTTCGGTTCCGGCGGGGGCCCTACGAGCAGTACTTC. V usage is TRBV12-3 or TRBV12-4 and J usage is TRBJ2-7, with D possibly matching TRBD2 (7 bases). V dropped 3 bases and J dropped 2 bases, with 17 bases sitting between them. The CDR3 consists of 16 residues.

The chain has TRBV12-3 or TRBV12-4 and TRBJ1-4; 8 bases are shared with TRBD1. V was clipped by 4 bases and J by 8 bases; unmatched bases: 9. The CDR3 length is 15 residues. CDR3 in DNA: TGTGCCAGCAGTTCCCCGACAGGGGCCAGGGAAAAACTGTTTTTT. Translated, it gives CASSSPTGAREKLFF.

The V and J genes are TRBV14 and TRBJ2-2, with unresolved D. V gave up 2 bases and J gave up 8 bases, with 9 bases separating them. The CDR3 is 13 residues long. The V gene's germline CDR1 is SGHDN and CDR2 FVKESK. Here the CDR3 reads CASSQNAAGELFF. For the CDR3, the DNA is TGTGCCAGCAGCCAAAACGCTGCGGGGGAGCTGTTTTTT.

This clonotype was recorded a few times. The chain combines TRBV12-3 or TRBV12-4 with TRBJ2-1; TRBD2 matches at 10 bases. The CDR3 is 16 amino acids. J lost 7 bases, V lost 5 bases, and 11 bases had no gene match. In DNA, the CDR3 is TGTGCCAGCAGTATCCCAGCGGGGGGGCCGGGTAATGAGCAGTTCTTC. It is translated as CASSIPAGGPGNEQFF.

The V call is TRBV5-4, the J call TRBJ2-5, with D perhaps matching TRBD2 (5 bases). CDR3 length: 15 residues. Deletions cut 2 bases from V and 2 bases from J, with 13 bases between. Germline V CDR1 and CDR2: SGHNT, YYREEE (reference sequence). CDR3 DNA: TGTGCCAGCAGCTTTGGTGTGGGGAGACAAGAGACCCAGTACTTC. Its protein product is CASSFGVGRQETQYF.

The chain has TRBV30 and TRBJ2-1, with a possible D match to TRBD2 (5 bases). Trimming left V 0 bases short and J 3 bases short, with 15 bases between. Germline CDR1 is GTSNPN and CDR2 is SVGIG (reference sequence). This CDR3 comprises 16 residues. The CDR3 loop is CAWSVLRVAVYNEQFF. Here the CDR3 DNA reads TGTGCCTGGAGTGTATTGAGGGTAGCAGTCTACAATGAGCAGTTCTTC.

This chain uses TRBV18 with TRBJ1-4; no reliable D call. Trimming shortened V by 2 bases and J by 3 bases, and 7 bases separated the two germline ends. Germline CDR1 reads KGHSH; CDR2 reads LQKENI. The CDR3 is 14 amino acids. The CDR3, as DNA: TGTGCCAGCTCACCAGATTGGGCTAATGAAAAACTGTTTTTT. Translated, it gives CASSPDWANEKLFF.

The chain couples TRBV7-6 to TRBJ1-2; D possibly corresponds to TRBD1 (5 bases). Per the germline V gene, CDR1 is SGHVS and CDR2 is FNYEAQ. Trimming took 1 base from V and 9 from J, leaving 18 bases between them. This CDR3 is built from 15 residues. CDR3 sequence: CASSLVQGERFSYTF. CDR3 coding DNA: TGTGCCAGCAGCTTAGTTCAGGGCGAACGATTCAGCTACACCTTC.

This clonotype was seen more than once but under ten times. The genes are TRBV20-1 and TRBJ2-7; 7 bases are shared with TRBD2. This CDR3 has 15 residues. V trimming: 0 bases; J trimming: 4 bases; junction bases outside the gene matches: 9. Germline assignment: CDR1 DFQATT and CDR2 SNEGSKA (reference sequence). DNA for the CDR3: TGCAGTGCTAGAGAGATAGGGAGGGGAGCTTACGAGCAGTACGTC. It codes for CSAREIGRGAYEQYV.

This clonotype was counted ten times or more. One end of the junction varies from germline; a read error may be responsible. J is TRBJ2-3 and V is TRBV18; D is uncertain. The CDR3 runs 13 residues. Germline V gene lookup returns CDR1 KGHSH and CDR2 LQKENI. The CDR3, as DNA: TGCGCCAGCAGCCCCGTAGGCACAGATACGCAGTATTTT. This codes for CASSPVGTDTQYF.

The chain links TRBV5-1 to TRBJ2-1, with D perhaps given as TRBD1 or TRBD2 (6 bases each). The germline V gene encodes CDR1 SGHRS and CDR2 YFSETQ. V was trimmed by 0 bases and J by 9 bases, leaving 16 bases between them. CDR3 size: 15 residues. The DNA of the CDR3 is TGCGCCAGCAGCTTGGCCTATGGGGGGCGGGCTGAGCAGTTCTTC. Its translation: CASSLAYGGRAEQFF.

The chain uses TRBV29-1 and TRBJ1-1, with TRBD1 matching over 8 bases. Germline loops: CDR1 SQVTM, CDR2 ANQGSEA. The CDR3 covers 13 residues. Trimming took 7 bases from V and 0 from J; bases not matched to a gene: 4. The CDR3 reads CSGSGGMNTEAFF. DNA of the CDR3: TGCAGCGGATCAGGGGGCATGAACACTGAAGCTTTCTTT.

The chain recombines TRBV6-2 or TRBV6-3 with TRBJ2-7; no definite D call. The CDR3 has 13 residues. Trimming took off 5 bases at V and 2 bases at J, with 10 bases between the two ends. CDR1 is MNHEY and CDR2 is SVGEGT in the germline V gene. CDR3 bases: TGTGCCAGCAGTCCCGTGGCCGCCTACGAGCAGTACGTC. This encodes CASSPVAAYEQYV.

This clonotype has more than one count but fewer than ten. The chain links TRBV11-1 to TRBJ2-4, with D possibly being TRBD1 or TRBD2 (5 bases each). This CDR3 region has 14 residues. V lost 4 bases and J 9 bases, leaving 16 bases between the germline ends. The germline CDR1 and CDR2 sequences are SGHAT and FQDESV (reference sequence). The CDR3 DNA is TGTGCCAGCAGCTCCGGGACCGATGCAGGCATTCAGTACTTC. This encodes CASSSGTDAGIQYF.

This clonotype turned up a few times. This chain joins TRBV6-5 and TRBJ2-5, with D possibly being TRBD1 or TRBD2 (6 bases each). V lost 8 bases and J 5 bases, leaving 12 bases between the germline ends. The CDR3 is made up of 12 amino acids. Germline values: CDR1 MNHEY, CDR2 SVGAGI. The CDR3 DNA reads as TGTGCCAGCGGACTAAGGGGGGAGACCCAGTACTTC. Translation: CASGLRGETQYF.

The chain carries TRBV10-3 and TRBJ2-3; D gene unclear. Germline CDR1 and CDR2: ENHRY and SYGVKD. This CDR3 has 14 residues. With 4 bases removed from V and 1 base from J, the gap between germline ends came to 9 bases. The CDR3 protein is CAISANARTDTQYF. DNA for the CDR3: TGTGCCATCAGTGCGAATGCCCGCACAGATACGCAGTATTTT.

This clonotype was recorded many times. The rearrangement uses TRBV5-6 and TRBJ2-7, with D unclear. V dropped 2 bases and J dropped 0 bases, with 6 bases sitting between them. The CDR3 totals 13 residues. Germline assignment: CDR1 SGHDT and CDR2 YYEEEE. CDR3: CASSLVVSYEQYF. The CDR3 bases are TGTGCCAGCAGCTTAGTCGTCTCCTACGAGCAGTACTTC.

The chain couples TRBV6-1 to TRBJ1-5; no firm D call. Germline V CDR1 and CDR2: MNHNS, SASEGT. This CDR3 is 15 amino acids long. Trimming stripped 6 bases from V and 7 bases from J, with 19 bases between. In nucleotides, the CDR3 is TGTGCCAGCAGCCTCGACACTTCTCAGCGGCAGCCCCAGCATTTT. Amino acid sequence: CASSLDTSQRQPQHF.

This clonotype was detected a few times. V usage is TRBV20-1 and J usage is TRBJ1-1; D ambiguous. Trimming took off 6 bases at V and 2 bases at J, with 16 bases between the two ends. This CDR3 has 14 amino acids. Germline CDR1 DFQATT, CDR2 SNEGSKA (reference sequence). This chain's CDR3 is CSAPMGATNTEAFF. The DNA of the CDR3 is TGCAGTGCCCCCATGGGTGCAACAAACACTGAAGCTTTCTTT.

J is TRBJ1-4 and V is TRBV19; D gene uncertain. The CDR3 consists of 15 residues. Trimming took 3 bases from V and 0 from J, leaving 8 bases between them. CDR1 LNHDA and CDR2 SQIVND come from the germline V gene (reference sequence). The CDR3 reads CASSILGSTNEKLFF. The DNA of the CDR3 is TGTGCCAGTAGTATTCTGGGATCAACTAATGAAAAACTGTTTTTT.